Sequencing of this T cell receptor (beta chain) was carried out in a study of T cell responses to AZD1222 COVID-19 vaccine. The table came from immunoSEQ multiplex PCR; TCRdb's copy has only in-frame clones and leaves some out. The sample gives 100,000 to 150,000 clones, roughly 84% of which show up once; about a quarter is in the top ten. Germline values: CDR1 SGHRS, CDR2 YFSETQ. The CDR3 is 16 residues long. V was pared by 4 bases and J by 4 bases, with 17 bases between. The source material was peripheral blood, sampled 28 days after the second AZD1222 dose. This clonotype was sampled from an adult who received the AZD1222 COVID-19 vaccine. V and J are TRBV5-1 and TRBJ2-2; D possibly uses TRBD1 or TRBD2 (7 bases each). The CDR3 coding sequence is TGCGCCAGCAGCGGGGGAGGGACAGAAACCACCGGGGAGCTGTTTTTT. Translated: CASSGGGTETTGELFF.